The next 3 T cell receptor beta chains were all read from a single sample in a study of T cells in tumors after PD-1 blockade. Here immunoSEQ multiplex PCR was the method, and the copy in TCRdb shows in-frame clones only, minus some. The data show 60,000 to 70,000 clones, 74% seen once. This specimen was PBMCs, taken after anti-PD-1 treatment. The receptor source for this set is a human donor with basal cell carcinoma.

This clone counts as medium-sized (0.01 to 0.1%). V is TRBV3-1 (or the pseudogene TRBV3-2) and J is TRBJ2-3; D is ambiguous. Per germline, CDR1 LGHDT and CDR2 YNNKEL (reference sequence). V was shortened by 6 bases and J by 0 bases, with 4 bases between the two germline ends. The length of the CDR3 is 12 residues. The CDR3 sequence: CASRASTDTQYF. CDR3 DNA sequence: TGTGCCAGCAGAGCTAGCACAGATACGCAGTATTTT.

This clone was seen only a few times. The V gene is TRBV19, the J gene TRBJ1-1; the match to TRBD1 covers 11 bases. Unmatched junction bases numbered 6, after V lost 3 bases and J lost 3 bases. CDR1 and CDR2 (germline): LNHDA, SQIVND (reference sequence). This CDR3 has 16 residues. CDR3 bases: TGTGCCAGTAGTATCCTTCCGGGACAGGGGGACACTGAAGCTTTCTTT. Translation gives CASSILPGQGDTEAFF.

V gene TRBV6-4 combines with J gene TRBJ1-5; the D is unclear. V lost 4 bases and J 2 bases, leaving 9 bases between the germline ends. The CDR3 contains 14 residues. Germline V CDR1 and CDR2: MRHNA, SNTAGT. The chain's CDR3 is CASSGGECNQPQHF. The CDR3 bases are TGTGCCAGCAGTGGCGGGGAGTGCAATCAGCCCCAGCATTTT.